The clone carrying this T cell receptor (beta chain) was seen a handful of times. CDR1 and CDR2 from the germline V gene are SGHTA and FQGNSA. The V and J ends lost 5 bases and 3 bases respectively, with 18 bases between them. CDR3 length: 16 residues. Per-sample yields of isolated PBMCs were at least 6 million. Per sample, no less than 5.5 micrograms of total RNA were extracted. Through a sample-barcoded 5' primer and a J-beta primer mix, a second PCR was run for roughly 7 to 12 cycles. A tag from a template-switch adaptor with 12 random nucleotides marked each cDNA molecule. Sequencing yielded, for each sample, at least 3 million paired-end reads carrying CDR3. TCRdb reprocessed the 5' RACE reads with MiXCR, giving one entry per CDR3 protein. The repertoire consists of roughly 1.9 million distinct CDR3 sequences, with 39% occurring once and the leading ten covering 20% to 25%. This entry comes from a study of blood T cells in healthy people across ages.

This chain links TRBV7-2 with TRBJ2-3, with D perhaps matching TRBD1 or TRBD2 (5 bases each). The TCR sequence derives from a human donor in good health. Sequencing was done on a sample of blood. CDR3 sequence: CASSLGTIPVTDTQYF. DNA for the CDR3: TGTGCCAGCAGCCTCGGGACCATTCCCGTGACAGATACGCAGTATTTT.